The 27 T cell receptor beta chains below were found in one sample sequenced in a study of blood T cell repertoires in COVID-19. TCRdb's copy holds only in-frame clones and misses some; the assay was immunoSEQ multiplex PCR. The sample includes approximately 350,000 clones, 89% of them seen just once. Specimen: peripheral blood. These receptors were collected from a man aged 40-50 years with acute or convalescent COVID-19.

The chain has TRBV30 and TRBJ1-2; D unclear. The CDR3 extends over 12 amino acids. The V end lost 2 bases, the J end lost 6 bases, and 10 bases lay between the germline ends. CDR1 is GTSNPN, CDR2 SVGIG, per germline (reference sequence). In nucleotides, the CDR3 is TGTGCCTGGAGTCCTAGGGAGGATGGCTACACCTTC. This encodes CAWSPREDGYTF.

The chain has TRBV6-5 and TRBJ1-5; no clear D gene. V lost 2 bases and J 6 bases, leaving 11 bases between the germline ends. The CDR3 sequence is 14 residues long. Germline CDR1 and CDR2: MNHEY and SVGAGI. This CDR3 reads CASSYRRAGQPQHF. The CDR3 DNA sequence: TGTGCCAGCAGTTACAGGAGGGCTGGTCAGCCCCAGCATTTT.

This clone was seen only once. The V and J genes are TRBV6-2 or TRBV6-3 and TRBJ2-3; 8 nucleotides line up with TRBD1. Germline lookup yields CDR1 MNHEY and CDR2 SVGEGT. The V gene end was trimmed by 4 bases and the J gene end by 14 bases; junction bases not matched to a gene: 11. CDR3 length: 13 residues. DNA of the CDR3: TGTGCCAGCAGTTTGGGGCAGGGGGCCGAATCGTATTTT. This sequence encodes CASSLGQGAESYF.

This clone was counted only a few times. The CDR3 DNA reads TGTGCCAGCAGCTTAGTGGGCCGGGCAGGGGGAGGCTACACTGAAGCTTTCTTT. It yields the protein CASSLVGRAGGGYTEAFF. V gene TRBV7-9 combines with J gene TRBJ1-1, with TRBD1 matching over 7 bases. Germline trimming cut 1 base from V and 3 bases from J; bases unmatched to any gene: 14. Germline CDR1 SEHNR, CDR2 FQNEAQ (reference sequence). The CDR3 has 18 amino acids.

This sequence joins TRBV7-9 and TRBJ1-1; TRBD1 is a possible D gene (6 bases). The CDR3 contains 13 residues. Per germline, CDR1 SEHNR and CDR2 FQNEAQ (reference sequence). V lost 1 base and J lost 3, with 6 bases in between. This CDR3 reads CASSLGGHTEAFF. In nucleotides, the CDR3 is TGTGCCAGCAGCTTAGGGGGGCACACTGAAGCTTTCTTT.

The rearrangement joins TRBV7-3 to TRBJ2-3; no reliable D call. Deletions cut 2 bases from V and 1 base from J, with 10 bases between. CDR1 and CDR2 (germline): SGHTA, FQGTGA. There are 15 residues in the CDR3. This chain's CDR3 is CASSLDPQGTDTQYF. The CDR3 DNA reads TGTGCCAGCAGCTTAGACCCCCAGGGCACAGATACGCAGTATTTT.

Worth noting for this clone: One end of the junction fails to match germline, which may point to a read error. CDR3 amino acids: CSAGGGGPYTEQFF. DNA for the CDR3: TGCAGTGCTGGTGGGGGAGGGCCCTACACTGAGCAGTTCTTC. The rearrangement uses TRBV20-1 and TRBJ2-1, with 7 bases lining up with TRBD2. CDR1 is DFQATT, CDR2 SNEGSKA, per germline (reference sequence). The CDR3 totals 14 residues.

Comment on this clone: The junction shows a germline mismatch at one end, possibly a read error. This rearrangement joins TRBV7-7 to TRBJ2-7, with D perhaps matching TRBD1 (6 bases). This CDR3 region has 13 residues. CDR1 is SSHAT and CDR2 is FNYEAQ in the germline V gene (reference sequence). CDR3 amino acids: CASSSVQGYEQYF. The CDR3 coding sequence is TGTGCTAGCAGCTCAGTACAGGGCTACGAGCAGTACTTC.

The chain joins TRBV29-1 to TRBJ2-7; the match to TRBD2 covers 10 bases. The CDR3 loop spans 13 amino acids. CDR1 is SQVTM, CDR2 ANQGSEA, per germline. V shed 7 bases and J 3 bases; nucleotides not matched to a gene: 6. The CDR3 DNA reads TGCAGCGCCGAAGCGGGAGGGAACTACGAGCAGTACTTC. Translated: CSAEAGGNYEQYF.

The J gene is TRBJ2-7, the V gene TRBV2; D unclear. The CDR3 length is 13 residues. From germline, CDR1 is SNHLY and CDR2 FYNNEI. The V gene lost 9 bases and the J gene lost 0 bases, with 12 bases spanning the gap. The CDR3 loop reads CASARRSSYEQYF. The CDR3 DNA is TGTGCCAGTGCCCGTAGGAGCTCCTACGAGCAGTACTTC.

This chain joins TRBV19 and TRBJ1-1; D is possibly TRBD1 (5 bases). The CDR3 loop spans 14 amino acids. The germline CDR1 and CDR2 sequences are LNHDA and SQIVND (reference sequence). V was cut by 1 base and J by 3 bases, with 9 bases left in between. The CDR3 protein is CASSIAREDTEAFF. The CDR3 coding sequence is TGTGCCAGTAGTATAGCCAGGGAGGACACTGAAGCTTTCTTT.

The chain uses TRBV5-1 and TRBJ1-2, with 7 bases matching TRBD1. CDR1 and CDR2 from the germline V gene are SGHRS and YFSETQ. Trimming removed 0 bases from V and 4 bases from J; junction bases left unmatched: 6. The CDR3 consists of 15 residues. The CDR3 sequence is CASSLGGTDFYGYTF. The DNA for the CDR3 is TGCGCCAGCAGCTTGGGAGGGACAGATTTCTATGGCTACACCTTC.

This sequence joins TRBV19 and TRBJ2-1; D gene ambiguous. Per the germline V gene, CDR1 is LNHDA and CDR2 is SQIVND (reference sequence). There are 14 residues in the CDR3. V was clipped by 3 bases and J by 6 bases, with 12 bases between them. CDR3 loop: CASSMFAERNEQFF. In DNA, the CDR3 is TGTGCCAGTAGTATGTTTGCGGAGCGCAATGAGCAGTTCTTC. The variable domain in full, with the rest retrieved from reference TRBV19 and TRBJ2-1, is DGGITQSPKYLFRKEGQNVTLSCEQNLNHDAMYWYRQDPGQGLRLIYYSQIVNDFQKGDIAEGYSVSREKKESFPLTVTSAQKNPTAFYLCASSMFAERNEQFFGPGTRLTVL.

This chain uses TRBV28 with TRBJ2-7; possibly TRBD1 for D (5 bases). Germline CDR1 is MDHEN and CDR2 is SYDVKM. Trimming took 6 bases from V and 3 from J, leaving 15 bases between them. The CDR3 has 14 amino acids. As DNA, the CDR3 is TGTGCCAGCAGAGATAACCAGGGAAACTACGAGCAGTACTTC. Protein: CASRDNQGNYEQYF.

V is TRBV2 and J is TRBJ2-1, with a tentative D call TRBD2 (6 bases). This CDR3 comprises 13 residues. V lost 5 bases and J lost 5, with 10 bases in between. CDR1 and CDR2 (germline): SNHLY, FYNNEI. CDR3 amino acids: CASSPGGDNEQFF. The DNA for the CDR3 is TGTGCCAGCAGTCCGGGCGGGGACAATGAGCAGTTCTTC.

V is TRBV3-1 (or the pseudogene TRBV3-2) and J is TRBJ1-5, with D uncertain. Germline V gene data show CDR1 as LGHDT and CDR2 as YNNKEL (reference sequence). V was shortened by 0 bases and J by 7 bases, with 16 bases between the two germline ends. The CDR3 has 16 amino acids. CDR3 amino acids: CASSQDQIEGKQPQHF. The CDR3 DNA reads TGTGCCAGCAGCCAAGATCAAATCGAGGGAAAGCAGCCCCAGCATTTT.

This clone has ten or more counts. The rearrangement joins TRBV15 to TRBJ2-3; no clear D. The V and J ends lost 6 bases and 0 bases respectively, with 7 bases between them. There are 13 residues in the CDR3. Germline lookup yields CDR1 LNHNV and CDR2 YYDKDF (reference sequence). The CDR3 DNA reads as TGTGCCACCAGGACGGGTAGCACAGATACGCAGTATTTT. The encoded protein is CATRTGSTDTQYF.

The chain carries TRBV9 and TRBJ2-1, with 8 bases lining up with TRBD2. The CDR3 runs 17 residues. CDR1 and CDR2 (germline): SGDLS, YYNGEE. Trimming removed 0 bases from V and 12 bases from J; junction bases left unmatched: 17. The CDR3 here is CASSVEVRASGPSSQFF. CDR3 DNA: TGTGCCAGCAGCGTAGAGGTTAGGGCTAGCGGGCCCTCCTCGCAGTTCTTC.

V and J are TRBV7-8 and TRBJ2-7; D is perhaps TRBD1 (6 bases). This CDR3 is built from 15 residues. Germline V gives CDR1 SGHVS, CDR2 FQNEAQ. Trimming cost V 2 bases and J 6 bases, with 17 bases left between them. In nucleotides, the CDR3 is TGTGCCAGCAGCTTATTGGGCAGGGGCGCCCCCGAGCAGTACTTC. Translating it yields CASSLLGRGAPEQYF.

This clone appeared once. Written as DNA, the CDR3 is TGTGCCAGCAGTATAGCGGGGAGCTACAATGAGCAGTTCTTC. Its protein product is CASSIAGSYNEQFF. V gene TRBV6-6 combines with J gene TRBJ2-1; 8 positions match TRBD2. The junction had 3 bases not matched to a gene; V was cut back by 5 bases and J by 3 bases. Germline V lookup: CDR1 MNHNY, CDR2 SVGAGI (reference sequence). The CDR3 sequence is 14 residues long.

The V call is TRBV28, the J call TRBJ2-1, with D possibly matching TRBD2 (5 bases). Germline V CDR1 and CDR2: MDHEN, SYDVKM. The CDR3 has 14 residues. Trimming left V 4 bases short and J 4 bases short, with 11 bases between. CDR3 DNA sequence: TGTGCCAGCAGTTCCAGCGGCCTATACAATGAGCAGTTCTTC. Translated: CASSSSGLYNEQFF.

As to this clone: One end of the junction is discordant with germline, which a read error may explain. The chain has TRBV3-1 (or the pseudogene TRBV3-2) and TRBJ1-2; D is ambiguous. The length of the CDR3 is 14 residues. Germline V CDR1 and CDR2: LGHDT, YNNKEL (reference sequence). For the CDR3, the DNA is TGTGCCAGCACCCAAGATCACAGTAGGCATGGCTACACCTTC. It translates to CASTQDHSRHGYTF.

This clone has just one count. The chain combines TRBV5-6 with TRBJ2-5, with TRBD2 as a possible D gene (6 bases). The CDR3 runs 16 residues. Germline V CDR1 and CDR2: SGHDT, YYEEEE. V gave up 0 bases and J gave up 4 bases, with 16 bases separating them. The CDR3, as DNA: TGTGCCAGCAGCTTGGCCCCGGGACGGAGGGCAGAGACCCAGTACTTC. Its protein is CASSLAPGRRAETQYF.

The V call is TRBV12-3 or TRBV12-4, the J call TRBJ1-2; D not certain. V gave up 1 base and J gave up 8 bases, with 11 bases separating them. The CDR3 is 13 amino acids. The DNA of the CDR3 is TGTGCCAGCAGTTTAGGGTCCGGTCGAGGCTACACCTTC. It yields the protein CASSLGSGRGYTF.

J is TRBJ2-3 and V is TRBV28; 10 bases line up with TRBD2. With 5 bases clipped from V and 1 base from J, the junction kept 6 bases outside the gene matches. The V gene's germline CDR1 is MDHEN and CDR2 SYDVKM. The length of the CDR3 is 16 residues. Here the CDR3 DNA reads TGTGCCAGCAGTCCGTCTAGCGGGAGCGGCACAGATACGCAGTATTTT. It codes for CASSPSSGSGTDTQYF.

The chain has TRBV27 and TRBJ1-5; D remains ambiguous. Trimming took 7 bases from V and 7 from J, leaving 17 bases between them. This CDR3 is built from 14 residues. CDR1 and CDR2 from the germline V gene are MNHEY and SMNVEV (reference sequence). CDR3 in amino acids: CASIRSSRKQPQHF. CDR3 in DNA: TGTGCCAGCATTCGGTCATCTCGAAAACAGCCCCAGCATTTT.

CDR3 in amino acids: CASRPGGSGNTIYF. The CDR3, as DNA: TGTGCCAGTAGGCCGGGGGGATCCGGAAACACCATATATTTT. V is TRBV19 and J is TRBJ1-3; the D gene is possibly TRBD1 (5 bases). This CDR3 region has 14 residues. V was trimmed by 6 bases and J by 4 bases, leaving 13 bases between them. CDR1 is LNHDA, CDR2 SQIVND, per germline (reference sequence).